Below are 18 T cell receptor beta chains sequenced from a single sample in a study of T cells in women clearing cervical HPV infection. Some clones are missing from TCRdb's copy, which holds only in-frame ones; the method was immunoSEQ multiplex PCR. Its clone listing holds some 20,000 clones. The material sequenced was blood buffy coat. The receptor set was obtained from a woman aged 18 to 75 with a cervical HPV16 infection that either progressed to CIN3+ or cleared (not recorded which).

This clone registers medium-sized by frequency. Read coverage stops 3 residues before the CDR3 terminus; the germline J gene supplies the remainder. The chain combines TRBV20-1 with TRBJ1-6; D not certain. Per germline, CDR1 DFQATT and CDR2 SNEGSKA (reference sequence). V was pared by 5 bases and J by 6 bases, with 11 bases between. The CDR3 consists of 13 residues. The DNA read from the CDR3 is TGCAGTGCTTACCGGGTCACTAATTCACCC. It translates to CSAYRVTNSP. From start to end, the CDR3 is CSAYRVTNSPLHF.

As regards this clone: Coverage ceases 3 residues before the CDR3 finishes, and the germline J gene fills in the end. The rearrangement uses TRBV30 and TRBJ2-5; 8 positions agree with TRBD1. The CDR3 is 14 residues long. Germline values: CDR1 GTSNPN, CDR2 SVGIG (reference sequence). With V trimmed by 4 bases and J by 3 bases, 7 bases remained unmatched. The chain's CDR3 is CAWITGTGKETQYF. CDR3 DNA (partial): TGTGCCTGGATTACCGGGACAGGCAAAGAGACC.

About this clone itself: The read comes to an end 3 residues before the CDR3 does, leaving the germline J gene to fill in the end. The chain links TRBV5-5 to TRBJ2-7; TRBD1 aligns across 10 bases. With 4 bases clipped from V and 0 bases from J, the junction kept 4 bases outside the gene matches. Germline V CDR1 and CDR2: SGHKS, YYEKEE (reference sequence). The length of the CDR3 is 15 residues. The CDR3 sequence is CASSPGQGYSYEQYF. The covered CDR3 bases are TGTGCCAGCAGCCCGGGACAGGGGTACTCCTACGAG.

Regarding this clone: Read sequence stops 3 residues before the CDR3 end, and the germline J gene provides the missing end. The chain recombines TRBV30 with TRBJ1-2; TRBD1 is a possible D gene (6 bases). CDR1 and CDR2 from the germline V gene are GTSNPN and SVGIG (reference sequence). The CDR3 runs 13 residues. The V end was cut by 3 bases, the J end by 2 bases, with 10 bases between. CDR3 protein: CAWRTGRNYGYTF. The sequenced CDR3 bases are TGTGCCTGGAGAACAGGGCGAAACTATGGC.

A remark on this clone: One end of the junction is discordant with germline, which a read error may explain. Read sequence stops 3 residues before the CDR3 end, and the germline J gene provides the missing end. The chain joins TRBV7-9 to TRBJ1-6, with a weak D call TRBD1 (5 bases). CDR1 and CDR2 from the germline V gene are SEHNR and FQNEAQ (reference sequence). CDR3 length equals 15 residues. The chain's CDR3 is CASSLASGVNSPLHF. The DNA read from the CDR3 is TGTGCCAGCAGCCTAGCCTCGGGGGTGAATTCACCC.

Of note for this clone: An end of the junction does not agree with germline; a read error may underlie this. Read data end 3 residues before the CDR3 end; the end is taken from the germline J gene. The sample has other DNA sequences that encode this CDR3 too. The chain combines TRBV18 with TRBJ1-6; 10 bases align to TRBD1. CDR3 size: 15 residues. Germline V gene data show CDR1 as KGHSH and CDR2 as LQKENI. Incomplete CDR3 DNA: TGTGCCAGCTCGCTCGCCGGGACAGGGGATTCGCCC. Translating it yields CASSLAGTGDSP. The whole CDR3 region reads CASSLAGTGDSPLHF.

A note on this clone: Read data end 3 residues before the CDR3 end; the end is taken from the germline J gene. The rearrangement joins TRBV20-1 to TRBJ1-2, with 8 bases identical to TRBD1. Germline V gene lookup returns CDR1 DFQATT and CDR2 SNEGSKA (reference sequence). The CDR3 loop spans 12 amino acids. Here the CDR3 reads CSARGRDRGYTF. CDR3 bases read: TGCAGTGCTAGGGGAAGGGACAGGGGC.

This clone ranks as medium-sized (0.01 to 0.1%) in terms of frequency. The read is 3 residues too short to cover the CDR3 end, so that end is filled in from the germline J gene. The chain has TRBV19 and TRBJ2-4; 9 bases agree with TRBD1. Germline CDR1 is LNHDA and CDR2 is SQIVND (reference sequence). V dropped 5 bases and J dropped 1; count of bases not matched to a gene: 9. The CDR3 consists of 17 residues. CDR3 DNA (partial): TGTGCCAGTAGTGACCACAGGGGGCGTTTGGCCAAAAACATT. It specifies CASSDHRGRLAKNI. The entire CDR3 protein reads CASSDHRGRLAKNIQYF. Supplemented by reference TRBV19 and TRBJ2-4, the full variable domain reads DGGITQSPKYLFRKEGQNVTLSCEQNLNHDAMYWYRQDPGQGLRLIYYSQIVNDFQKGDIAEGYSVSREKKESFPLTVTSAQKNPTAFYLCASSDHRGRLAKNIQYFGAGTRLSVL.

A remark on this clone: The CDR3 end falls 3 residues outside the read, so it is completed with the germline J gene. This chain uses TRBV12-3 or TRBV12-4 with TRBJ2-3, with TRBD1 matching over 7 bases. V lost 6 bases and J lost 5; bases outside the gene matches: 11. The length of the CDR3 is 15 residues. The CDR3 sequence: CASRPDRVWVDTQYF. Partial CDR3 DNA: TGTGCCAGCAGACCTGACAGGGTCTGGGTAGATACG.

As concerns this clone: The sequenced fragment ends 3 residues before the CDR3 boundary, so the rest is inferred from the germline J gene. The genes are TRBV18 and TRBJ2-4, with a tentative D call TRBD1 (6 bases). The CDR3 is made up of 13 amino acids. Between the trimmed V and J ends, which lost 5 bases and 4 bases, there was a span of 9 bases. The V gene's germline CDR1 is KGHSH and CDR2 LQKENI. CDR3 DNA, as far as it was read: TGTGCCAGCTCAGTAGACAGGAAAAACATT. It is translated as CASSVDRKNI. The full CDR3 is CASSVDRKNIQYF. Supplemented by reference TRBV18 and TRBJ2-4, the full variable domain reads NAGVMQNPRHLVRRRGQEARLRCSPMKGHSHVYWYRQLPEEGLKFMVYLQKENIIDESGMPKERFSAEFPKEGPSILRIQQVVRGDSAAYFCASSVDRKNIQYFGAGTRLSVL.

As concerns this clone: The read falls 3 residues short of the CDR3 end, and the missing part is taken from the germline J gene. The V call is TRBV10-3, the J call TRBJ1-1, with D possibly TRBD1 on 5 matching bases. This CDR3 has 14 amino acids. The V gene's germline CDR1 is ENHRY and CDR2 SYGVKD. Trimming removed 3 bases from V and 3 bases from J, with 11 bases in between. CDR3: CAISDPGGYTEAFF. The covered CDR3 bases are TGTGCCATCAGTGACCCCGGGGGATACACTGAA.

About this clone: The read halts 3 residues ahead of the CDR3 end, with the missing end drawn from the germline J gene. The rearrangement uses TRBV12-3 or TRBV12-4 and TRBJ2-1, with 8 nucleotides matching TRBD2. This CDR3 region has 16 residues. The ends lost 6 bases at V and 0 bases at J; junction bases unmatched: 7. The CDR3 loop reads CASRISSGGSYNEQFF. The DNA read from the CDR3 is TGTGCCAGCAGGATCTCCAGCGGGGGCTCCTACAATGAG.

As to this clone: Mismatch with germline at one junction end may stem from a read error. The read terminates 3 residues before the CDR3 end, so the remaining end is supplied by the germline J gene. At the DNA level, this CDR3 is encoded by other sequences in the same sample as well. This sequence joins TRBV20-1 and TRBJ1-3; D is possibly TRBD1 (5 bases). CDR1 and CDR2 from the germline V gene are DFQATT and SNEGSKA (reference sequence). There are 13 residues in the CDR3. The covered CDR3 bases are TGCAGTGCTTCGCAGGGCTCTGGAAACACT. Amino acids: CSASQGSGNT. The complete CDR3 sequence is CSASQGSGNTIYF.

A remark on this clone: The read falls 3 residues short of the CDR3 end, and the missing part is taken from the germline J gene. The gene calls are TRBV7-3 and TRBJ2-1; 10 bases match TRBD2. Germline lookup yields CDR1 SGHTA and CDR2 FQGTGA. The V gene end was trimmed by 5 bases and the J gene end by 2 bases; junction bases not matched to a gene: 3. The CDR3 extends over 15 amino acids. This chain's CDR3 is CASSPSGGAYNEQFF. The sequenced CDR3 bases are TGTGCCAGCAGCCCCAGCGGGGGGGCCTACAATGAG.

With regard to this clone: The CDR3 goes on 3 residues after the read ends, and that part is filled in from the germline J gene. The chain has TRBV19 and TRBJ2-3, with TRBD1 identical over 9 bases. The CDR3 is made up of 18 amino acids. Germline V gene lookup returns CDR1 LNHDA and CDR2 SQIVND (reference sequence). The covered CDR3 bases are TGTGCCAGTAGTAGGTTATCTAAGACGGGACAGGGTCGGGAGACG. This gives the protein CASSRLSKTGQGRET. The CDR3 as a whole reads CASSRLSKTGQGRETQYF.

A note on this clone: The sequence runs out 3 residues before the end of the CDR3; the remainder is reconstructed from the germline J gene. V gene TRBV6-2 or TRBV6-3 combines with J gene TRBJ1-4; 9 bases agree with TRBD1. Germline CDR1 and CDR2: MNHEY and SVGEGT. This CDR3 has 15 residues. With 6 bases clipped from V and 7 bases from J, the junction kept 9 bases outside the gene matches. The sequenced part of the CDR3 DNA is TGTGCCAGCAGATCGTTGGGACAGGGACTTGAAAAA. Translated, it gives CASRSLGQGLEK. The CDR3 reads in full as CASRSLGQGLEKLFF.

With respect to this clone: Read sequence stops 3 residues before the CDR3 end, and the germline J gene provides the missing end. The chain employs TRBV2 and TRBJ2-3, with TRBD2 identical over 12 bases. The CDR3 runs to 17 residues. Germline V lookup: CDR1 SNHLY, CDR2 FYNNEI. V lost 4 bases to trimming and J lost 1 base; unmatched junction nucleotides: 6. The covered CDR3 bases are TGTGCCAGCAGTGCTAGCGGGGGGGCCTTCGGCACAGATACG. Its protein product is CASSASGGAFGTDT. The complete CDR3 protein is CASSASGGAFGTDTQYF.

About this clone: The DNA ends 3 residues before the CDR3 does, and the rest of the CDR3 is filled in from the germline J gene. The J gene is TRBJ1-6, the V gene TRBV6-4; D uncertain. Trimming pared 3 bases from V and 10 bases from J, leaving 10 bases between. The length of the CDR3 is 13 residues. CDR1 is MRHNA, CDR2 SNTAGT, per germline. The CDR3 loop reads CASSEEGRSPLHF. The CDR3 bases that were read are TGTGCCAGCAGTGAAGAGGGTCGGTCACCC.